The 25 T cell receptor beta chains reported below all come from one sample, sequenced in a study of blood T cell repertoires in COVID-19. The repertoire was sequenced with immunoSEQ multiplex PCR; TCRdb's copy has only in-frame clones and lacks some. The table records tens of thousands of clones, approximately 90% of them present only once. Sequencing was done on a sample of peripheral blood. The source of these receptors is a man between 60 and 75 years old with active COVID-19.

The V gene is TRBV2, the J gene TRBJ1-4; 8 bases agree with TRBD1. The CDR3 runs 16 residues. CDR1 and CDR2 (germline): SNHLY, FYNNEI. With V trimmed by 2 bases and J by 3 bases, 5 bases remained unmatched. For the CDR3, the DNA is TGTGCCAGCAGTGAAAATCCGACAGGGGCTAATGAAAAACTGTTTTTT. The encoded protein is CASSENPTGANEKLFF.

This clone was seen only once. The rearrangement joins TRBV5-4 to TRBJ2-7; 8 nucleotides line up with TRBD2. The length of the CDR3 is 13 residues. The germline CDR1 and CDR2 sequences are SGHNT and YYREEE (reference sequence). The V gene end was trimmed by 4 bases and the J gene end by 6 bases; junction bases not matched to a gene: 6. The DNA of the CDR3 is TGTGCCAGCAGCCCGGGAGGGAGCCGCGAGCAGTACTTC. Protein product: CASSPGGSREQYF.

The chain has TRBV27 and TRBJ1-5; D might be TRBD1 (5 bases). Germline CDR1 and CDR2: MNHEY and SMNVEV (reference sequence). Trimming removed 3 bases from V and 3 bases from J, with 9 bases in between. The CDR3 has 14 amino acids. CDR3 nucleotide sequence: TGTGCCAGCAGTTTGGTCAGGGACAATCAGCCCCAGCATTTT. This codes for CASSLVRDNQPQHF.

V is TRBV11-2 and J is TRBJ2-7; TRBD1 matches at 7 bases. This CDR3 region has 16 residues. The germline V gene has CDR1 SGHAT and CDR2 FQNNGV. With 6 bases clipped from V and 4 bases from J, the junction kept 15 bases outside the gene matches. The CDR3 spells CASSSVPGTEDYEQYF. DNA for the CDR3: TGTGCCAGCAGTTCTGTGCCGGGGACAGAAGATTACGAGCAGTACTTC.

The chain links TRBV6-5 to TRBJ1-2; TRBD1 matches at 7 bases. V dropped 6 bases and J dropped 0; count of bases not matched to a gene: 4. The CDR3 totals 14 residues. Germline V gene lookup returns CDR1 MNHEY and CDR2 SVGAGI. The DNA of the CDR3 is TGTGCCAGCAGAAAGACAGGGACTAACTATGGCTACACCTTC. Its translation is CASRKTGTNYGYTF.

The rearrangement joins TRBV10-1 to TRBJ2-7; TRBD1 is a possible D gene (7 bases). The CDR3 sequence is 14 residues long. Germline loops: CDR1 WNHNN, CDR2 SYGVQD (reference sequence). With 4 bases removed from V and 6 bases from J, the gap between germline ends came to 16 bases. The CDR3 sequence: CASSGRDSLFEQYF. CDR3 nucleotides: TGCGCCAGCAGTGGGAGGGACAGCCTTTTCGAGCAGTACTTC.

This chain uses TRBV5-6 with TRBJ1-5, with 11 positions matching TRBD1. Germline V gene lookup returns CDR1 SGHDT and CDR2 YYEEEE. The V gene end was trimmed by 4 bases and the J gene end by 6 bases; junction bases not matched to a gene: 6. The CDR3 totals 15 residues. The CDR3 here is CASSTWTGGSQPQHF. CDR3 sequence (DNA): TGTGCCAGCAGCACCTGGACAGGGGGCTCTCAGCCCCAGCATTTT.

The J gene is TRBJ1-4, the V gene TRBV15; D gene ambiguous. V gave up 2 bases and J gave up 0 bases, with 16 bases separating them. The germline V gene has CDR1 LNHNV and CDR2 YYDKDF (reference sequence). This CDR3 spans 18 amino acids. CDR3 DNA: TGTGCCACCAGCAGACCGTTGACAATACCCCCAACTAATGAAAAACTGTTTTTT. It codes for CATSRPLTIPPTNEKLFF.

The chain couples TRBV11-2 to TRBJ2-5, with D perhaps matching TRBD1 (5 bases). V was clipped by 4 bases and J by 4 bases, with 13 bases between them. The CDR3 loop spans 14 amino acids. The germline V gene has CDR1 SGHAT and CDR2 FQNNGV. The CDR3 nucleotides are TGTGCCAGCAGCTCCCAGGGAAGTGGAGAGACCCAGTACTTC. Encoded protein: CASSSQGSGETQYF.

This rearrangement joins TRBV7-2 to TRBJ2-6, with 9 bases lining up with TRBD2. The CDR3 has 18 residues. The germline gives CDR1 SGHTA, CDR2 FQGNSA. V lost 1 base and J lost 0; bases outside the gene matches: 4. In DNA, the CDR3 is TGTGCCAGCAGCTTAGTTAGCGGGGGAGACTCTGGGGCCAACGTCCTGACTTTC. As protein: CASSLVSGGDSGANVLTF.

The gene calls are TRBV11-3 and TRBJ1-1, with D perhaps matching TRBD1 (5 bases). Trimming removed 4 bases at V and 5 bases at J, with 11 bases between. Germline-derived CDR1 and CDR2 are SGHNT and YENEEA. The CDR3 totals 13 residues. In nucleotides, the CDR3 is TGTGCCAGCAGCTGGGATGGGGGGACTGAAGCTTTCTTT. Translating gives CASSWDGGTEAFF.

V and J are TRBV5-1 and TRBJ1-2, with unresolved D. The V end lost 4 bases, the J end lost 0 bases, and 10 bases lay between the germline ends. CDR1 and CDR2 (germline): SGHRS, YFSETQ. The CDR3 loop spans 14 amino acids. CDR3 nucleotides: TGCGCCAGCAGCACAGACAACCCTAACTATGGCTACACCTTC. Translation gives CASSTDNPNYGYTF.

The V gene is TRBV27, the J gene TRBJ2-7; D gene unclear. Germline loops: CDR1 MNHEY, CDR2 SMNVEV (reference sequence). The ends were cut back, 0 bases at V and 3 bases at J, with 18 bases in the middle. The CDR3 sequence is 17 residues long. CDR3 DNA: TGTGCCAGCAGTTTATCCCGGTCGGCAGGCCGCCTCTACGAGCAGTACTTC. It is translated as CASSLSRSAGRLYEQYF.

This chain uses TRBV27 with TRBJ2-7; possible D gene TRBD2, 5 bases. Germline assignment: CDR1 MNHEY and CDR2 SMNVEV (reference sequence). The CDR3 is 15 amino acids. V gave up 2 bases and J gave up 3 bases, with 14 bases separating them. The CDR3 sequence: CASSLAIGEYYEQYF. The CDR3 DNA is TGTGCCAGCAGTTTAGCGATCGGGGAGTACTACGAGCAGTACTTC.

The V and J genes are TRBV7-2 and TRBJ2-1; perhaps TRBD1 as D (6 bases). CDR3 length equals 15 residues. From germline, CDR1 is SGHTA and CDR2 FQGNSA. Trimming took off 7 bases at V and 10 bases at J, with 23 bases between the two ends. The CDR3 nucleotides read TGTGCCAGCATCTCCTTGGACAGTGCTAAATACGAGCAGTTCTTC. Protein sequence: CASISLDSAKYEQFF.

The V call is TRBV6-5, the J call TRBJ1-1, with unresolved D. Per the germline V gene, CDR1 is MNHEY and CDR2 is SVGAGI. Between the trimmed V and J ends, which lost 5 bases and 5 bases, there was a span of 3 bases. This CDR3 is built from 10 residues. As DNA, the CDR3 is TGTGCCAGCAGTCCGACTGAAGCTTTCTTT. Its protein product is CASSPTEAFF.

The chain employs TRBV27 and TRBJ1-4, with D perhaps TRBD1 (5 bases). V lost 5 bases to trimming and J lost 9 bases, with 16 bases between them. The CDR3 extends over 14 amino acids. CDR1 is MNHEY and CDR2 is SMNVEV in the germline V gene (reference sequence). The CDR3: CASSGTPNGKKLFF. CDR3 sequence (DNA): TGTGCCAGCAGTGGGACTCCCAACGGTAAAAAACTGTTTTTT. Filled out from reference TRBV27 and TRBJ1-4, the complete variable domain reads EAQVTQNPRYLITVTGKKLTVTCSQNMNHEYMSWYRQDPGLGLRQIYYSMNVEVTDKGDVPEGYKVSRKEKRNFPLILESPSPNQTSLYFCASSGTPNGKKLFFGSGTQLSVL.

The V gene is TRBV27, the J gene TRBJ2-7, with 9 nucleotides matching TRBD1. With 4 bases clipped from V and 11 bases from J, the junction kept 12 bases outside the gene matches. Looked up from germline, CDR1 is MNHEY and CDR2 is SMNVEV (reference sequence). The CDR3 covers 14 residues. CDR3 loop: CASSSRTGVGSEYF. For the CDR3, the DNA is TGTGCCAGCAGTTCGCGGACAGGGGTAGGGTCGGAGTACTTC.

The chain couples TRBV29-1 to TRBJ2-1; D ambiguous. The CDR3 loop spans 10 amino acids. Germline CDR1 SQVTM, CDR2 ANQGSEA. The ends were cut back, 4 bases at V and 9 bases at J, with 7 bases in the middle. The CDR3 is CSVAVIEQFF. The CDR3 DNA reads TGCAGCGTTGCGGTAATTGAGCAGTTCTTC.

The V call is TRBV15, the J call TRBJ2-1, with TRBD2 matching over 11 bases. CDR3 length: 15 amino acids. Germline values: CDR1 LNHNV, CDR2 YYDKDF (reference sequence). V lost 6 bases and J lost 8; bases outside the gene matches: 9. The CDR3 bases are TGTGCCACCAGAGATAGTAGCGGGGGGGTCTATGAGCAGTTCTTC. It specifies CATRDSSGGVYEQFF.

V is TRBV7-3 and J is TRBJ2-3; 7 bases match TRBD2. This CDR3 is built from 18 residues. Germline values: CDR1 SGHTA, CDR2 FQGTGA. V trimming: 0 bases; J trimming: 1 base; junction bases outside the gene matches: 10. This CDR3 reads CASSLTQSGGGGTDTQYF. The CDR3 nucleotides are TGTGCCAGCAGCTTAACACAGTCTGGCGGGGGAGGCACAGATACGCAGTATTTT.

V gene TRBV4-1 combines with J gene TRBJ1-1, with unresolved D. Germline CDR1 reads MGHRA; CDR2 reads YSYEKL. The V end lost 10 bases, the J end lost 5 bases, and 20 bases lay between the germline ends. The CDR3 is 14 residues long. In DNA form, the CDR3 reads TGCGCCACCAGTAAAACTGTGGGAGGGACTGAAGCTTTCTTT. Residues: CATSKTVGGTEAFF.

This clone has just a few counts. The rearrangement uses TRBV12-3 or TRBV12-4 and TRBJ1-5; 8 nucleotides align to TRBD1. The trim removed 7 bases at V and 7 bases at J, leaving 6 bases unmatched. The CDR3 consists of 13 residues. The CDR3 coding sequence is TGTGCCAGCACCGCAGGGGGCCGGCAGCCCCAGCATTTT. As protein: CASTAGGRQPQHF.

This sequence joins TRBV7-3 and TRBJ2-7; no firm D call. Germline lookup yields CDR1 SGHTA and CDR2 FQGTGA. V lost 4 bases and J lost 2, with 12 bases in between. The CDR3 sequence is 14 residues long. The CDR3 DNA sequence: TGTGCCAGCAGCTCTGGGTCGCGGCCCTACGAGCAGTACTTC. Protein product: CASSSGSRPYEQYF. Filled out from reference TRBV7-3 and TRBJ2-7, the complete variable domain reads GAGVSQTPSNKVTEKGKYVELRCDPISGHTALYWYRQSLGQGPEFLIYFQGTGAADDSGLPNDRFFAVRPEGSVSTLKIQRTERGDSAVYLCASSSGSRPYEQYFGPGTRLTVT.

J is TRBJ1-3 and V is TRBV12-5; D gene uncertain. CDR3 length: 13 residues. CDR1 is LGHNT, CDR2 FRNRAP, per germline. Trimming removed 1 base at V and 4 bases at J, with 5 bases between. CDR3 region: CASGLGMGNTIYF. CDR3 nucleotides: TGTGCTAGTGGTTTGGGTATGGGAAACACCATATATTTT.